The next 29 T cell receptor beta chains were all read from a single sample in a study of blood T cell repertoires in COVID-19. The repertoire was sequenced with immunoSEQ multiplex PCR; TCRdb's copy has only in-frame clones and lacks some. Here the sample spans 95,000 to 150,000 clones, almost 80% being singletons. The specimen was peripheral blood. Receptors were obtained from a human donor in a cohort sampled during active COVID-19.

This clone was seen a single time. This chain connects TRBV10-3 to TRBJ2-5; TRBD1 matches 7 bases. The CDR3 totals 14 residues. Germline trimming cut 0 bases from V and 5 bases from J; bases unmatched to any gene: 3. From germline, CDR1 is ENHRY and CDR2 SYGVKD. CDR3 DNA sequence: TGTGCCATCAGTGAGTCCACAGGGGAGGAGACCCAGTACTTC. Protein: CAISESTGEETQYF.

The rearrangement uses TRBV28 and TRBJ2-3, with 11 bases fitting TRBD2. There are 17 residues in the CDR3. Germline CDR1 and CDR2: MDHEN and SYDVKM. The V and J ends lost 6 bases and 2 bases, in that order; junction bases with no gene match: 10. CDR3 sequence (DNA): TGTGCCAGCAGCCCTGGCCTACTAGCGGGGGTCACAGATACGCAGTATTTT. It translates to CASSPGLLAGVTDTQYF.

This sequence joins TRBV12-3 or TRBV12-4 and TRBJ2-7, with 7 positions matching TRBD1. The CDR3 contains 13 residues. Trimming at V came to 5 bases and at J to 5 bases, leaving 6 bases not matched to a gene. In DNA form, the CDR3 reads TGTGCCAGCAGTGCCAGGGGGAATGACGAGCAGTACTTC. Translating gives CASSARGNDEQYF.

The chain employs TRBV29-1 and TRBJ2-1, with TRBD1 as a possible D gene (6 bases). V was trimmed by 7 bases and J by 10 bases, leaving 20 bases between them. CDR3 length: 13 residues. Germline V gives CDR1 SQVTM, CDR2 ANQGSEA. DNA of the CDR3: TGCAGCGCCGCCCCGAAAGAGGGGACAGAGCAGTTCTTC. Amino acid sequence: CSAAPKEGTEQFF.

The chain uses TRBV4-3 and TRBJ2-2; 10 nucleotides align to TRBD2. CDR3 length: 16 residues. The J segment lost 3 bases and the V segment lost 4 bases, leaving 5 bases of the junction unmatched. The germline gives CDR1 LGHNA, CDR2 YSLEER. Here the CDR3 reads CASSPRTSGDTGELFF. CDR3 nucleotide sequence: TGCGCCAGCAGCCCTCGGACTAGCGGCGACACCGGGGAGCTGTTTTTT.

The chain employs TRBV20-1 and TRBJ2-2, with no clear D. From germline, CDR1 is DFQATT and CDR2 SNEGSKA (reference sequence). The CDR3 covers 15 residues. The V gene lost 3 bases and the J gene lost 2 bases, with 13 bases spanning the gap. The CDR3 sequence is CSASAFGYNTGELFF. CDR3 coding DNA: TGCAGTGCTAGTGCGTTCGGTTACAACACCGGGGAGCTGTTTTTT.

The CDR3 region has the DNA TGTGCCAGCAGCGGGGGGTCCGGGGCCAACGTCCTGACTTTC. The encoded protein is CASSGGSGANVLTF. The J gene is TRBJ2-6, the V gene TRBV11-3; D is possibly TRBD2 (6 bases). The V gene lost 5 bases and the J gene lost 4 bases, with 9 bases spanning the gap. The CDR3 is made up of 14 amino acids. In germline, CDR1 is SGHNT, CDR2 YENEEA.

The genes are TRBV20-1 and TRBJ1-2, with a tentative D call TRBD1 (5 bases). Germline assignment: CDR1 DFQATT and CDR2 SNEGSKA (reference sequence). This CDR3 region has 15 residues. V lost 6 bases to trimming and J lost 2 bases, with 19 bases between them. The CDR3 coding sequence is TGCAGTGCGAGTAGGGGCGCGACTTTAAACTATGGCTACACCTTC. Its protein is CSASRGATLNYGYTF.

This clone was counted only a few times. The CDR3 bases are TGTGCCAGCAGCTCTTGGACAGACTATGGCTACACCTTC. It codes for CASSSWTDYGYTF. V gene TRBV11-1 combines with J gene TRBJ1-2, with D perhaps matching TRBD1 (6 bases). The germline V gene encodes CDR1 SGHAT and CDR2 FQDESV (reference sequence). V was clipped by 4 bases and J by 3 bases, with 9 bases between them. The CDR3 sequence is 13 residues long.

The chain uses TRBV4-2 and TRBJ2-7; D unclear. V was pared by 0 bases and J by 0 bases, with 12 bases between. Germline loops: CDR1 LGHNA, CDR2 YNFKEQ. The CDR3 consists of 16 residues. CDR3 bases: TGTGCCAGCAGCCAAGACCCGGCAGGTAGCTCCTACGAGCAGTACTTC. Its protein product is CASSQDPAGSSYEQYF.

The chain links TRBV3-1 (or the pseudogene TRBV3-2) to TRBJ1-1; D call uncertain. The CDR3 sequence is 14 residues long. Germline V CDR1 and CDR2: LGHDT, YNNKEL (reference sequence). V dropped 1 base and J dropped 1 base, with 7 bases sitting between them. CDR3 nucleotides: TGTGCCAGCAGCCAAGTCGCGGGGAACACTGAAGCTTTCTTT. It specifies CASSQVAGNTEAFF.

The chain employs TRBV7-9 and TRBJ1-5, with no clear D. V was cut by 1 base and J by 9 bases, with 7 bases left in between. Germline-derived CDR1 and CDR2 are SEHNR and FQNEAQ (reference sequence). This CDR3 contains 12 residues. The CDR3 is CASSLGRGPQHF. Written as DNA, the CDR3 is TGTGCCAGCAGCTTAGGGCGCGGGCCCCAGCATTTT.

This chain uses TRBV9 with TRBJ2-1; 15 bases fit TRBD2. Germline lookup yields CDR1 SGDLS and CDR2 YYNGEE. With V trimmed by 4 bases and J by 7 bases, 15 bases remained unmatched. The length of the CDR3 is 19 residues. The CDR3 bases are TGTGCCAGCAGCCCCTGGACTAGCGGGAGGGCCCTCGGATCTAATGAGCAGTTCTTC. This codes for CASSPWTSGRALGSNEQFF.

The chain recombines TRBV6-4 with TRBJ2-3; perhaps TRBD2 as D (6 bases). Trimming left V 0 bases short and J 0 bases short, with 10 bases between. Germline V CDR1 and CDR2: MRHNA, SNTAGT. CDR3 length: 16 amino acids. CDR3 region: CASSDSAGTSTDTQYF. CDR3 nucleotide sequence: TGTGCCAGCAGTGACTCGGCGGGGACTAGCACAGATACGCAGTATTTT.

The gene calls are TRBV11-2 and TRBJ2-3; possibly TRBD2 for D (7 bases). Germline CDR1 is SGHAT and CDR2 is FQNNGV. Trimming pared 0 bases from V and 4 bases from J, leaving 11 bases between. The CDR3 is 15 amino acids. CDR3 DNA sequence: TGTGCCAGCAGCTTAGAATGGCGGGGGCCAGATACGCAGTATTTT. Its protein is CASSLEWRGPDTQYF. Full variable domain (outside the CDR3, taken from reference TRBV11-2 and TRBJ2-3): EAGVAQSPRYKIIEKRQSVAFWCNPISGHATLYWYQQILGQGPKLLIQFQNNGVVDDSQLPKDRFSAERLKGVDSTLKIQPAKLEDSAVYLCASSLEWRGPDTQYFGPGTRLTVL.

This clone has a handful of counts. This chain connects TRBV9 to TRBJ2-2; D may be TRBD2 (6 bases). Trimming left V 4 bases short and J 1 base short, with 14 bases between. Germline V gives CDR1 SGDLS, CDR2 YYNGEE. The CDR3 has 16 amino acids. The CDR3 loop reads CASSFPRGRNTGELFF. CDR3 in DNA: TGTGCCAGCAGCTTTCCTCGGGGGAGGAACACCGGGGAGCTGTTTTTT. The full variable domain, its missing parts supplied by reference TRBV9 and TRBJ2-2, is DSGVTQTPKHLITATGQRVTLRCSPRSGDLSVYWYQQSLDQGLQFLIQYYNGEERAKGNILERFSAQQFPDLHSELNLSSLELGDSALYFCASSFPRGRNTGELFFGEGSRLTVL.

This chain uses TRBV28 with TRBJ2-7; D may be TRBD1 (6 bases). Germline V gives CDR1 MDHEN, CDR2 SYDVKM. V was shortened by 6 bases and J by 2 bases, with 14 bases between the two germline ends. The CDR3 totals 14 residues. The CDR3 sequence: CASSLVRGTYEQYF. The CDR3 DNA sequence: TGTGCCAGCAGCCTCGTCAGGGGCACCTACGAGCAGTACTTC.

V usage is TRBV6-5 and J usage is TRBJ2-2; D perhaps matches TRBD2 (6 bases). The CDR3 totals 15 residues. Between the trimmed V and J ends, which lost 5 bases and 4 bases, there was a span of 14 bases. Germline V gives CDR1 MNHEY, CDR2 SVGAGI. Written as DNA, the CDR3 is TGTGCCAGCAGTAAGGGACTGCAGCGCACCGGGGAGCTGTTTTTT. Protein: CASSKGLQRTGELFF.

The rearrangement links TRBV27 to TRBJ1-1, with D maybe TRBD1 (5 bases). This CDR3 spans 15 amino acids. Germline-derived CDR1 and CDR2 are MNHEY and SMNVEV (reference sequence). Trimming removed 4 bases from V and 4 bases from J, with 16 bases in between. The CDR3 bases are TGTGCCAGCAGTTCTACCACAGCGGGGCGCACTGAAGCTTTCTTT. Translating gives CASSSTTAGRTEAFF.

The chain combines TRBV9 with TRBJ1-1; D is perhaps TRBD1 (5 bases). CDR1 is SGDLS, CDR2 YYNGEE, per germline. This CDR3 has 14 amino acids. Trimming took 4 bases from V and 3 from J, leaving 13 bases between them. CDR3 in amino acids: CASSPLKTDTEAFF. DNA of the CDR3: TGTGCCAGCAGCCCCCTTAAGACAGACACTGAAGCTTTCTTT.

This chain uses TRBV6-1 with TRBJ1-1; D perhaps matches TRBD1 (6 bases). This CDR3 has 14 amino acids. The germline V and J ends were trimmed by 10 bases and 2 bases, with 17 bases remaining between them. The germline CDR1 and CDR2 sequences are MNHNS and SASEGT. CDR3 bases: TGTGCCACCTCTCTGGGACAAACAAACACTGAAGCTTTCTTT. It codes for CATSLGQTNTEAFF.

The chain joins TRBV27 to TRBJ2-1; D is unclear. This CDR3 region has 15 residues. Germline V gene sequence: CDR1 MNHEY, CDR2 SMNVEV (reference sequence). The V end lost 6 bases, the J end lost 3 bases, and 15 bases lay between the germline ends. CDR3 sequence reads: CASSQDWVGYNEQFF. DNA of the CDR3: TGTGCCAGCAGCCAAGACTGGGTGGGCTACAATGAGCAGTTCTTC.

The chain links TRBV4-1 to TRBJ2-1; 10 positions agree with TRBD2. Losses at the gene ends were 1 base for V and 5 bases for J; bases not matched to a gene: 5. This CDR3 is built from 16 residues. Germline V lookup: CDR1 MGHRA, CDR2 YSYEKL. This CDR3 reads CASSQGVSGRDNEQFF. As DNA, the CDR3 is TGCGCCAGCAGCCAAGGAGTAAGCGGGAGGGACAATGAGCAGTTCTTC.

This clone has just a few counts. The chain uses TRBV30 and TRBJ1-2, with 10 bases matching TRBD1. V was pared by 7 bases and J by 3 bases, with 5 bases of the junction left unmatched. The CDR3 runs to 13 residues. CDR1 GTSNPN and CDR2 SVGIG come from the germline V gene (reference sequence). The CDR3 DNA reads TGTGCCTTTGGGACAGGGGTTGACTATGGCTACACCTTC. Its translation is CAFGTGVDYGYTF.

J is TRBJ2-3 and V is TRBV11-2; D perhaps matches TRBD1 (6 bases). This CDR3 is built from 14 residues. Germline CDR1 is SGHAT and CDR2 is FQNNGV. Trimming removed 3 bases at V and 8 bases at J, with 15 bases between. The CDR3 nucleotides are TGTGCCAGCAGCTTTATGGGGGCGCGAGGTACGCAGTATTTT. Translation gives CASSFMGARGTQYF.

The CDR3 here is CASSLAPGQGDYGYTF. In nucleotides, the CDR3 is TGTGCCAGCAGCTTAGCCCCGGGACAGGGAGACTATGGCTACACCTTC. The genes are TRBV7-9 and TRBJ1-2; TRBD1 aligns across 9 bases. Germline V gene sequence: CDR1 SEHNR, CDR2 FQNEAQ (reference sequence). The CDR3 sequence is 16 residues long. Losses at the gene ends were 0 bases for V and 3 bases for J; bases not matched to a gene: 5.

The CDR3 nucleotides read TGTGCCAGCAGTCAACGGAGACTAGTGTATGAGCAGTTCTTC. Protein product: CASSQRRLVYEQFF. The chain joins TRBV6-2 or TRBV6-3 to TRBJ2-1; D is perhaps TRBD2 (6 bases). Between the trimmed V and J ends, which lost 5 bases and 8 bases, there was a span of 16 bases. This CDR3 is built from 14 residues. Germline V gene data show CDR1 as MNHEY and CDR2 as SVGEGT.

The chain employs TRBV3-1 (or the pseudogene TRBV3-2) and TRBJ1-5; possible D gene TRBD1, 5 bases. Germline V gene lookup returns CDR1 LGHDT and CDR2 YNNKEL (reference sequence). Trimming took 4 bases from V and 3 from J, leaving 7 bases between them. The CDR3 consists of 13 residues. CDR3 nucleotides: TGTGCCAGCAGCCCGGGACTCAATCAGCCCCAGCATTTT. Translation gives CASSPGLNQPQHF.

The V and J genes are TRBV11-2 and TRBJ1-2, with TRBD1 matching 8 bases. The CDR3 length is 17 residues. With V trimmed by 5 bases and J by 5 bases, 16 bases remained unmatched. Germline CDR1 SGHAT, CDR2 FQNNGV. CDR3 nucleotides: TGTGCCAGCAGCCCCATTACACTCAGGGGGCGCAGGTATGGCTACACCTTC. Its protein product is CASSPITLRGRRYGYTF.